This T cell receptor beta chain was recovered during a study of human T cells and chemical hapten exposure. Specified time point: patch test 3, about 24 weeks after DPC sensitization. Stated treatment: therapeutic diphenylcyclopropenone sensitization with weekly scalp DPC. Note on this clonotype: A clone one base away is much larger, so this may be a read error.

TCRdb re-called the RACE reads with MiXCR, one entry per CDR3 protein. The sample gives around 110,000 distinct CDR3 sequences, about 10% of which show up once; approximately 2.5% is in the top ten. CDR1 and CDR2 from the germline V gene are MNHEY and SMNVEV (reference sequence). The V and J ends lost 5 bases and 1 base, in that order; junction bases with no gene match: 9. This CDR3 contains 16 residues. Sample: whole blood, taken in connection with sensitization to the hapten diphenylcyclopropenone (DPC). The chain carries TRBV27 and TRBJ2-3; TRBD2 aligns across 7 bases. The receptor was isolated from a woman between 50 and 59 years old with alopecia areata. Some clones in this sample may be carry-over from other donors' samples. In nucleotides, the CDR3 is TGTGCCAGCAGTCCACGGACTAGAGGGGGCACAGATACGCAGTATTTT. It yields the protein CASSPRTRGGTDTQYF.